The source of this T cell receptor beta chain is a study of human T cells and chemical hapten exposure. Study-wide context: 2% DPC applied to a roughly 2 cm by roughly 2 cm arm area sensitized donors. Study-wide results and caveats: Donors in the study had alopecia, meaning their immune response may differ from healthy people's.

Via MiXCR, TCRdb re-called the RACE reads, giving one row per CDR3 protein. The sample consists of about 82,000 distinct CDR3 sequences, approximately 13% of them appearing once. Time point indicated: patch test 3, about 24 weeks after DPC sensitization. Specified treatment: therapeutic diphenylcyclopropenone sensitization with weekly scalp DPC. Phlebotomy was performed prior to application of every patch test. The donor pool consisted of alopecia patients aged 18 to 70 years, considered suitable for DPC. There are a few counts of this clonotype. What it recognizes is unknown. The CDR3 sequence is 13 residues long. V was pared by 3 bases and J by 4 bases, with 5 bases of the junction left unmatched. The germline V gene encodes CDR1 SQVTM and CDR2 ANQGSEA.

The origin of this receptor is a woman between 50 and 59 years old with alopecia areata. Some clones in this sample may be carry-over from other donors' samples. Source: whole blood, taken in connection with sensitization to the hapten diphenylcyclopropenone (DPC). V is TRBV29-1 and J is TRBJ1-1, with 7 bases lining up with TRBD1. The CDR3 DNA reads TGCAGCGTTGATATCGCAGGGGGCACTGAAGCTTTCTTT. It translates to CSVDIAGGTEAFF.